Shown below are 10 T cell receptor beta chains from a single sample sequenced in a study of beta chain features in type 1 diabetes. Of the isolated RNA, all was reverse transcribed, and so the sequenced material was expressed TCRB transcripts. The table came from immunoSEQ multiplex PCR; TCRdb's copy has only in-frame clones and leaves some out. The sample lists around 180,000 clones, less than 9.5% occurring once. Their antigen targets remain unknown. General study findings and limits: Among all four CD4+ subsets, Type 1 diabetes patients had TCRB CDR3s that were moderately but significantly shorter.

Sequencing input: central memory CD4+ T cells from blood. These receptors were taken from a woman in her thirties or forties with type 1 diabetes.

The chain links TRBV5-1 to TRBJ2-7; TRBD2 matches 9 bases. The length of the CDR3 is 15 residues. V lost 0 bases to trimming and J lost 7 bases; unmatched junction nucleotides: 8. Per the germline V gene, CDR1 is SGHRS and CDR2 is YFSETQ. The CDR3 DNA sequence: TGCGCCAGCAGCTTGGACGGAGCGGGGGGAGGAGAGCAGTACTTC. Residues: CASSLDGAGGGEQYF.

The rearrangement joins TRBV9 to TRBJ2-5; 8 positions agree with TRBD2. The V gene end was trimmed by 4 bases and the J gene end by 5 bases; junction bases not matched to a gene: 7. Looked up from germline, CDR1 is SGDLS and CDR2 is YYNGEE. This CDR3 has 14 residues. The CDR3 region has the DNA TGTGCCAGCAGCCCCTGGACTAGCAGGGAGACCCAGTACTTC. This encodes CASSPWTSRETQYF.

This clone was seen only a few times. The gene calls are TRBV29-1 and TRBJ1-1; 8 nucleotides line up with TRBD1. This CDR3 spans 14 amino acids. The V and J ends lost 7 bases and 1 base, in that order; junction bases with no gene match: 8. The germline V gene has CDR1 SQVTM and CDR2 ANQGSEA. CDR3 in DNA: TGCAGCGCCGCAGCCGGGACAGGGAACACTGAAGCTTTCTTT. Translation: CSAAAGTGNTEAFF.

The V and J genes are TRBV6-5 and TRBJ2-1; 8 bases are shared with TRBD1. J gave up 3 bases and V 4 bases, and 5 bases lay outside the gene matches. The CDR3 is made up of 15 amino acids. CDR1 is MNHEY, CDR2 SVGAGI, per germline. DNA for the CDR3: TGTGCCAGCAGTTCTAGGGGGACAGGCTACAATGAGCAGTTCTTC. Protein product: CASSSRGTGYNEQFF.

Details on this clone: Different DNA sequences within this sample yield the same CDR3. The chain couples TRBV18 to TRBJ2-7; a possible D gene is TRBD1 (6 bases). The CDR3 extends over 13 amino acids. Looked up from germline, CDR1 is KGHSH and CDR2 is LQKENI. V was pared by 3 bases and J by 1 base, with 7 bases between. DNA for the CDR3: TGTGCCAGCTCACCTGACAGGTCCTACGAGCAGTACTTC. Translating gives CASSPDRSYEQYF.

CDR3 in amino acids: CSVEGYQANEQFF. The CDR3 nucleotides are TGCAGCGTTGAAGGGTATCAGGCCAATGAGCAGTTCTTC. The rearrangement uses TRBV29-1 and TRBJ2-1; D unclear. From germline, CDR1 is SQVTM and CDR2 ANQGSEA. V gave up 1 base and J gave up 6 bases, with 10 bases separating them. The CDR3 consists of 13 residues.

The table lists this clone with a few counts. The CDR3 spells CASSQGGGRGLAGRTDTQYF. The CDR3 DNA follows: TGCGCCAGCAGCCAAGGGGGGGGAAGGGGACTAGCGGGACGCACAGATACGCAGTATTTT. This sequence joins TRBV4-3 and TRBJ2-3; 13 bases align to TRBD2. This CDR3 contains 20 residues. J was trimmed by 1 base and V by 1 base; bases with no gene match: 11. From germline, CDR1 is LGHNA and CDR2 YSLEER.

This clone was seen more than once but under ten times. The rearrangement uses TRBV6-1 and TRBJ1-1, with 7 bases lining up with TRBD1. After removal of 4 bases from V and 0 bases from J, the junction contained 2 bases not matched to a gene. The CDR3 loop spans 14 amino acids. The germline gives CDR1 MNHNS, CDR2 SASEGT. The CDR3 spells CASSVTGVNTEAFF. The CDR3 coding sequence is TGTGCCAGCAGTGTAACAGGGGTGAACACTGAAGCTTTCTTT.

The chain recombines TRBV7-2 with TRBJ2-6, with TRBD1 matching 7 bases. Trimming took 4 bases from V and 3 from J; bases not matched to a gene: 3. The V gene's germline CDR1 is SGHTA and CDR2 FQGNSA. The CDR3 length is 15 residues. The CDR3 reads CASSSTGDGANVLTF. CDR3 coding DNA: TGTGCCAGCAGCTCCACAGGGGATGGGGCCAACGTCCTGACTTTC.

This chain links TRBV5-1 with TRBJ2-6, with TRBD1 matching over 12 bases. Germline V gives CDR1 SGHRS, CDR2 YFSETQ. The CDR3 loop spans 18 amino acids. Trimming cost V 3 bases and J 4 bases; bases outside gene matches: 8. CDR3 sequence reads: CASSSSGQGASGANVLTF. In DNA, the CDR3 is TGCGCCAGCAGCTCATCGGGACAGGGGGCGTCAGGGGCCAACGTCCTGACTTTC.